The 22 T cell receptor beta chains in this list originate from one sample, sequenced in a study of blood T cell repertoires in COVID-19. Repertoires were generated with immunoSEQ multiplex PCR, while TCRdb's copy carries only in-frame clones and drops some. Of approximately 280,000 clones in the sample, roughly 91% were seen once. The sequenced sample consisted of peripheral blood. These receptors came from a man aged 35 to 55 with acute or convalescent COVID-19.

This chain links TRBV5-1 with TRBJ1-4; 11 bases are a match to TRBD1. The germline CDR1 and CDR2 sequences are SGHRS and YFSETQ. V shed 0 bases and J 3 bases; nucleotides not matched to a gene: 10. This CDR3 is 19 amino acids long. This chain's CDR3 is CASSLVGQGAGGANEKLFF. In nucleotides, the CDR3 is TGCGCCAGCAGCTTGGTTGGACAGGGGGCAGGAGGGGCTAATGAAAAACTGTTTTTT.

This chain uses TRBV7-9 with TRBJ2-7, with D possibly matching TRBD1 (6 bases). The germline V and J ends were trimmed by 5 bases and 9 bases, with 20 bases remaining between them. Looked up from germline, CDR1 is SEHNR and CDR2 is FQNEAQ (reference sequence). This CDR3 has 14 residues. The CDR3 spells CASSPTRQGRGQYF. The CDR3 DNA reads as TGTGCCAGCAGCCCCACCCGGCAGGGGAGAGGGCAGTACTTC.

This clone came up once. CDR3: CASSWQAINQPQHF. CDR3 nucleotide sequence: TGTGCCAGCAGTTGGCAGGCTATCAATCAGCCCCAGCATTTT. The rearrangement joins TRBV2 to TRBJ1-5; no clear D gene. The CDR3 consists of 14 residues. V shed 5 bases and J shed 3 bases, with 11 bases lying between them. The germline gives CDR1 SNHLY, CDR2 FYNNEI.

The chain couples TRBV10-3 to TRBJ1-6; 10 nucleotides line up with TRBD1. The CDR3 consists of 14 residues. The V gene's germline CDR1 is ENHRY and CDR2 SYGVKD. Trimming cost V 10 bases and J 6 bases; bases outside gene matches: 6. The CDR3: CANRDRGLNSPLHF. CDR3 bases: TGTGCCAACCGGGACAGGGGCCTTAATTCACCCCTCCACTTT.

For the CDR3, the DNA is TGCGCCAGCAGCCCGAGGACAGGGGGCACTGAAGCTTTCTTT. Protein sequence: CASSPRTGGTEAFF. V gene TRBV5-1 combines with J gene TRBJ1-1, with 10 nucleotides matching TRBD1. Germline V gene data show CDR1 as SGHRS and CDR2 as YFSETQ. Trimming removed 4 bases from V and 4 bases from J; junction bases left unmatched: 4. This CDR3 comprises 14 residues. The full variable domain, its missing parts supplied by reference TRBV5-1 and TRBJ1-1, is KAGVTQTPRYLIKTRGQQVTLSCSPISGHRSVSWYQQTPGQGLQFLFEYFSETQRNKGNFPGRFSGRQFSNSRSEMNVSTLELGDSALYLCASSPRTGGTEAFFGQGTRLTVV.

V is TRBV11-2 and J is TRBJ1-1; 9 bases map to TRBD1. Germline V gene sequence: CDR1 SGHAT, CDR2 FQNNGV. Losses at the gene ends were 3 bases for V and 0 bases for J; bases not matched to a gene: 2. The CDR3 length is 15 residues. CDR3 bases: TGTGCCAGCAGCTTTGGACAGGGGATGAACACTGAAGCTTTCTTT. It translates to CASSFGQGMNTEAFF.

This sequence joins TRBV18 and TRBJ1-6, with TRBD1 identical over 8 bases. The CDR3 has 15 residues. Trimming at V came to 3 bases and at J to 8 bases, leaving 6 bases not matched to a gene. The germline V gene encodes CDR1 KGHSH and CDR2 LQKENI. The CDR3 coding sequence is TGTGCCAGCTCACCCCGGACAGGGAAAGATTCACCCCTCCACTTT. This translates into CASSPRTGKDSPLHF.

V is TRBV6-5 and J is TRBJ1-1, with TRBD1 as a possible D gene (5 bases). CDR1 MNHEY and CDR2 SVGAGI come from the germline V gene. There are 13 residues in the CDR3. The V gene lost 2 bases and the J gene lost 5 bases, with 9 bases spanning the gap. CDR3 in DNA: TGTGCCAGCAGTTACGGGGACTGGACTGAAGCTTTCTTT. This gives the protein CASSYGDWTEAFF.

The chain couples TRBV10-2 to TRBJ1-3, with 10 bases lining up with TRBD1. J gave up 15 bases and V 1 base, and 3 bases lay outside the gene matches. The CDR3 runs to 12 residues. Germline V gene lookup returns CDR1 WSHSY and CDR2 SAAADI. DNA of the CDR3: TGCGCCAGCAGTGAGTTGGACAGGGGGACATATTTT. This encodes CASSELDRGTYF.

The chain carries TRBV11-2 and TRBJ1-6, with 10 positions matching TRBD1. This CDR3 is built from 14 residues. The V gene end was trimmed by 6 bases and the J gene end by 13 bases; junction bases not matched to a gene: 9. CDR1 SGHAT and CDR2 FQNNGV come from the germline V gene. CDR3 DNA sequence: TGTGCCAGCAGTTCAAGGACAGGGGGAAACCCCCTCCACTTT. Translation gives CASSSRTGGNPLHF.

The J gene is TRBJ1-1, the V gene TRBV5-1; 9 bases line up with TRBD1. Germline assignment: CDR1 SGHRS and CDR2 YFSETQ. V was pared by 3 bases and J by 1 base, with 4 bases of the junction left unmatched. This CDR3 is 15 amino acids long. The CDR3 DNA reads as TGCGCCAGCAGCTCTTCGGACAGGGGGAACACTGAAGCTTTCTTT. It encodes CASSSSDRGNTEAFF.

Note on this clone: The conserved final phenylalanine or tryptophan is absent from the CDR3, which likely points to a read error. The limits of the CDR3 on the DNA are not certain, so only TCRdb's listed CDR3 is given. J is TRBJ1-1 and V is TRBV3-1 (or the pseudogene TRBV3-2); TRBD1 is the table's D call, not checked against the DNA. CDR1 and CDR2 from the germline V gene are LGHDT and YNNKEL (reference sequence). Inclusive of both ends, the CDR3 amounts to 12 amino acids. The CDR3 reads CASSQDRGRREV.

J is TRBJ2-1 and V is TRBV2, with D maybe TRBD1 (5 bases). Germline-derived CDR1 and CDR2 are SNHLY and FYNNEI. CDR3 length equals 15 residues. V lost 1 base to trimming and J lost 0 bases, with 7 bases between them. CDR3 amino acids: CASSEEGPSYNEQFF. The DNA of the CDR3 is TGTGCCAGCAGTGAAGAGGGGCCCTCCTACAATGAGCAGTTCTTC. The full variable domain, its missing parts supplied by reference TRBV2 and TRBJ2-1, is EPEVTQTPSHQVTQMGQEVILRCVPISNHLYFYWYRQILGQKVEFLVSFYNNEISEKSEIFDDQFSVERPDGSNFTLKIRSTKLEDSAMYFCASSEEGPSYNEQFFGPGTRLTVL.

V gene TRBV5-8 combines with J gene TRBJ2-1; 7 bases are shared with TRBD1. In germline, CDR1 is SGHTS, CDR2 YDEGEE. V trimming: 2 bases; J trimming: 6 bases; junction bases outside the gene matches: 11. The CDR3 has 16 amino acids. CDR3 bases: TGTGCCAGCAGCTTAGGACAGGTATTATCGGTCAATGAGCAGTTCTTC. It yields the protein CASSLGQVLSVNEQFF.

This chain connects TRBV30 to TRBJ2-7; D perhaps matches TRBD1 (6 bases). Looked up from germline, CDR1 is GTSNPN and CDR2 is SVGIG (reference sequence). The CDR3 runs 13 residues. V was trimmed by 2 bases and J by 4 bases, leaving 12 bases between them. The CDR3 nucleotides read TGTGCCTGGAGTCTCGGACAGAAATACGAGCAGTACTTC. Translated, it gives CAWSLGQKYEQYF.

CDR3 amino acids: CASSEGEYGYTF. In DNA, the CDR3 is TGTGCCAGCAGTGAAGGGGAGTATGGCTACACCTTC. The J gene is TRBJ1-2, the V gene TRBV6-1; no clear D. V gave up 1 base and J gave up 5 bases, with 5 bases separating them. The V gene's germline CDR1 is MNHNS and CDR2 SASEGT. The CDR3 covers 12 residues.

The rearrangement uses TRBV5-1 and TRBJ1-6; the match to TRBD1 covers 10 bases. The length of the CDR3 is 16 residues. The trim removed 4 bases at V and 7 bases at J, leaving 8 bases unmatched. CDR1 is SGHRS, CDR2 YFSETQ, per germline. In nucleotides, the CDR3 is TGCGCCAGCAGCCTACCCCGGACAGGGGGGAATTCACCCCTCCACTTT. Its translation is CASSLPRTGGNSPLHF.

CDR3 in DNA: TGCAGCGTTGAATGGGTAGCCCCAGATACGCAGTATTTT. This encodes CSVEWVAPDTQYF. The chain has TRBV29-1 and TRBJ2-3; D ambiguous. Germline CDR1 SQVTM, CDR2 ANQGSEA. Trimming took 2 bases from V and 4 from J, leaving 10 bases between them. The CDR3 runs to 13 residues.

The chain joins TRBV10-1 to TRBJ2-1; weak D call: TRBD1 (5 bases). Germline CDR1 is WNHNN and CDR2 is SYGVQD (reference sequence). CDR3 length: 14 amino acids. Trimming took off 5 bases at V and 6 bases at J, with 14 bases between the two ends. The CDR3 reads CASSRQTLLNEQFF. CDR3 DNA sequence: TGCGCCAGCAGTCGACAGACCCTACTCAATGAGCAGTTCTTC.

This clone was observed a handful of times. This chain's CDR3 is CASSSGTSYEQYF. The CDR3 nucleotides are TGCGCCAGCAGCTCGGGAACCTCCTACGAGCAGTACTTC. The chain carries TRBV5-1 and TRBJ2-7; D perhaps matches TRBD2 (5 bases). V dropped 3 bases and J dropped 0 bases, with 7 bases sitting between them. The CDR3 is 13 amino acids. Germline V lookup: CDR1 SGHRS, CDR2 YFSETQ.

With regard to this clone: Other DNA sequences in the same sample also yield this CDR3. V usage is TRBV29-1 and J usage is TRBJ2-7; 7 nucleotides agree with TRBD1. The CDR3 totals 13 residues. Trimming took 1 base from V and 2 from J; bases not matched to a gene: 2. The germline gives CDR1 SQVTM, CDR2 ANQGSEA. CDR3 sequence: CSVEGQGAYEQYF. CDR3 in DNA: TGCAGCGTTGAAGGCCAGGGGGCCTACGAGCAGTACTTC.

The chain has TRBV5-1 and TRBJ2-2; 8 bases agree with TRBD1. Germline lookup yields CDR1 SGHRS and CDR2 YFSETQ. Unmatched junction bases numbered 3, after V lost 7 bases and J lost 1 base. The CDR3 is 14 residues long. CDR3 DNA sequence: TGCGCCAGCTCCGGGACAGGGAACACCGGGGAGCTGTTTTTT. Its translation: CASSGTGNTGELFF.